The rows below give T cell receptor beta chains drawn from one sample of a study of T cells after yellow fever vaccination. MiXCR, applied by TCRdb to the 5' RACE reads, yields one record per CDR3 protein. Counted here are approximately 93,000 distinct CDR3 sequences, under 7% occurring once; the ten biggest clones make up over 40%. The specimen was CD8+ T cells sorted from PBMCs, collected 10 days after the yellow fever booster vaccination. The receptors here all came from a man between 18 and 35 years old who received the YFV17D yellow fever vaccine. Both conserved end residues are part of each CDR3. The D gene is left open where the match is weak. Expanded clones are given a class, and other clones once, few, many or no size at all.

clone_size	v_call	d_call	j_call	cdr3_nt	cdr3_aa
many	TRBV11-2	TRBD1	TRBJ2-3	TGTGCCAGCAGCTCTCCCAGGGGGTTACATACGCAGTATTTT	CASSSPRGLHTQYF
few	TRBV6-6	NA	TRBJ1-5	TGTGCCAGCAGCATCCCTAGTGTTACTTCCATGCAAGAGGGTATAAGCAATCAGCCCCAGCATTTT	CASSIPSVTSMQEGISNQPQHF
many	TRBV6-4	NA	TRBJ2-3	TGTGCCAGCAGTGACTCGAGGCGGGGGCGGGCAGATACGCAGTATTTT	CASSDSRRGRADTQYF
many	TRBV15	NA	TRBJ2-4	TGTGCCACCAGCAACGTTGGGGGGATAAGAAACATTCAGTACTTC	CATSNVGGIRNIQYF
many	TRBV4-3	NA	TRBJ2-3	TGCGCCAGCAGCCAAGATTGGCCAGACACTAGCACAGATACGCAGTATTTT	CASSQDWPDTSTDTQYF
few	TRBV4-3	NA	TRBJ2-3	TGCGCCAGCAGCCAAGAGGGACGGAGCACAGATACGCAGTATTTT	CASSQEGRSTDTQYF
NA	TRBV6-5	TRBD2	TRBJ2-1	TGTGCCAGCAGTTCGGGCGGGGGGGCTGCTGAGCAGTTCTTC	CASSSGGGAAEQFF
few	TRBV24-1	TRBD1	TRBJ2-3	TGTGCCACCAGTGTTACAGGGGATTGGGATACGCAGTATTTT	CATSVTGDWDTQYF
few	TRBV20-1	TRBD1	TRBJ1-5	TGCAGTGCTAAGGACAGGGACTATCAGCCCCAGCATTTT	CSAKDRDYQPQHF
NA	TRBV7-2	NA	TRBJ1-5	TGTGCCAGCAGCTTAGCAACGGGGGGCGCGGGACAGCCCCAGCATTTT	CASSLATGGAGQPQHF
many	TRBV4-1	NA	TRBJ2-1	TGCGCCAGCAGCCAGAGTAGGGGGGACAATGAGCAGTTCTTC	CASSQSRGDNEQFF
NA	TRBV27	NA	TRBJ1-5	TGTGCCAGCAGATCGGGGGCTGGACAGCCCCAGCATTTT	CASRSGAGQPQHF
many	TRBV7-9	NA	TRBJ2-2	TGTGCCAGCAGCCTACTAGCCGCCAACACCGGGGAGCTGTTTTTT	CASSLLAANTGELFF
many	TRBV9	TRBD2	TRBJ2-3	TGTGCCAGCAGCAGACGACTAGCGGGGGCCACAGATACGCAGTATTTT	CASSRRLAGATDTQYF
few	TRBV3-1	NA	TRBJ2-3	TGTGCCAGCAGCCTGGACAGCACAGATACGCAGTATTTT	CASSLDSTDTQYF
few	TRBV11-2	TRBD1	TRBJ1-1	TGTGCCAGCAGCTTAGGGGCAGGGGGCTGGACTGAAGCTTTCTTT	CASSLGAGGWTEAFF
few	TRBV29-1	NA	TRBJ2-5	TGCAGCGTTGCGGTCCAAGAAGAGACCCAGTACTTC	CSVAVQEETQYF
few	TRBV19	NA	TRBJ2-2	TGTGCCAGTAGTATTATTGGGACTGGCACCGGGGAGCTGTTTTTT	CASSIIGTGTGELFF
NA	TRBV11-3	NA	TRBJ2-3	TGTGCCAGCAGCTTAGATTACGGATCGGATACGCAGTATTTT	CASSLDYGSDTQYF
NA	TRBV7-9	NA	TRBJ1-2	TGTGCCAGCAGCCGGGAGATCTATGGCTACACCTTC	CASSREIYGYTF
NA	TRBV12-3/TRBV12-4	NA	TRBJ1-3	TGTGCCAGCAGTCCCGACCCCGGCGGTGGAAACACCATATATTTT	CASSPDPGGGNTIYF
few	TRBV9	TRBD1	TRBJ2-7	TGTGCCAGCAGCGGCCTGAAGGGGGCCGGCGAGCAGTACTTC	CASSGLKGAGEQYF
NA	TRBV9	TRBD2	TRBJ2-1	TGTGCCAGCAGCAAGCGGGGGGGCTCCTACAATGAGCAGTTCTTC	CASSKRGGSYNEQFF
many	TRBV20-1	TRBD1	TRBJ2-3	TGCAGTGCTGACAGGGTTGCAAGCACAGATACGCAGTATTTT	CSADRVASTDTQYF
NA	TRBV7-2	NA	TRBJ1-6	TGTGCCAGCAGCGCCCCCCCGGGTGGGTCACCCCTCCACTTT	CASSAPPGGSPLHF
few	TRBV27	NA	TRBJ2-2	TGTGCCAGCAGTTTCCCTATCACCGGGGAGCTGTTTTTT	CASSFPITGELFF
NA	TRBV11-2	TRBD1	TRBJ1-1	TGTGCCAGCAGCTTGGGGAGACAGGGGAAAACTGAAGCTTTCTTT	CASSLGRQGKTEAFF
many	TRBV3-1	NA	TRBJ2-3	TGTGCCAGCAGCCCGGGACTCGCTGTGGGAGATACGCAGTATTTT	CASSPGLAVGDTQYF
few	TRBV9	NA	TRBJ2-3	TGTGCCAGCAGCGGCCTCGCTAGCACAGATACGCAGTATTTT	CASSGLASTDTQYF
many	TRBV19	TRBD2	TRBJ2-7	TGTGCCAGTAGTGTCTCTCTAGCGGGATATTCCTACGAGCAGTACTTC	CASSVSLAGYSYEQYF
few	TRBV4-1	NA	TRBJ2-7	TGCGCCAGCAGCCAAGAGCAGGTGGGGGCGGTCTACGAGCAGTACTTC	CASSQEQVGAVYEQYF
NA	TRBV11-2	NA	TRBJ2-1	TGTGCCAGCAGCATCGGGTACGCCTACAATGAGCAGTTCTTC	CASSIGYAYNEQFF
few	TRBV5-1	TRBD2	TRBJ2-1	TGCGCCAGCAGCTTGGACCTAGCGGGCTACAATGAGCAGTTCTTC	CASSLDLAGYNEQFF
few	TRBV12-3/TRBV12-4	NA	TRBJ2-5	TGTGCCAGCAGTTTGGGGGCAGGTAGATACCAAGAGACCCAGTACTTC	CASSLGAGRYQETQYF
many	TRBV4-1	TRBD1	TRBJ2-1	TGCGCCAGCAGCCACAACCTTCCTAAAGGGACAGGGAGAGATGAGCAGTTCTTC	CASSHNLPKGTGRDEQFF
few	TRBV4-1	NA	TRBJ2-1	TGCGCCAGCAGCCAAGAGAGGGGTCAGTATGAGCAGTTCTTC	CASSQERGQYEQFF